This TCR beta chain appears in the sequencing data of a study of T-cell reconstitution after alpha-beta-depleted transplantation in children. V was pared by 5 bases and J by 7 bases, with 11 bases of the junction left unmatched. The length of the CDR3 is 17 residues. The TCRbeta library was prepared with unique molecular identifiers. TCRdb re-analysed the PCR reads in MiXCR, keeping a single row per CDR3 protein. The data hold approximately 490,000 distinct CDR3 sequences, with around 12% observed a single time. The chain combines TRBV12-3 or TRBV12-4 with TRBJ2-2; TRBD1 agrees at 12 bases. The sequencing used PBMCs from the stem cell graft donor, collected from the stem cell graft. The TCR originated in a human donor who donated a stem cell graft to a child with combined immunodeficiency. In DNA, the CDR3 is TGTGCCAGCAGTCCCCAGCCGGGACAGGGGGCTTACGGGGAGCTGTTTTTT. Translating gives CASSPQPGQGAYGELFF.